This is a list of T cell receptor beta chains from one sample in a study of blood T cell repertoires in COVID-19. The data were produced by immunoSEQ multiplex PCR, yet TCRdb's version contains in-frame clones alone and is incomplete. The sample comprises roughly 54,000 clones, around 84% of which are singletons, and 25% to 30% rests with the top ten. Sequencing was carried out using peripheral blood. The receptors were sampled from a human donor in a cohort sampled during active COVID-19. The CDR3 runs from the conserved cysteine through the conserved F or W. Each record gives: CDR3 protein, CDR3 DNA, D gene, V gene, J gene, clone size. D genes are given only for firm matches. Clone size is given for some rows only: seen once, a few or many times, or a class if the clone is expanded.

CDR3: CSGDYTTNEQFF; DNA: TGCAGCGGGGACTACACGACCAATGAGCAGTTCTTC; D: TRBD2; V: TRBV29-1; J: TRBJ2-1; size: NA
CDR3: CASSVRTGTNEKLFF; DNA: TGTGCCAGCAGTGTTCGGACAGGGACTAATGAAAAACTGTTTTTT; D: TRBD1; V: TRBV6-4; J: TRBJ1-4; size: NA
CDR3: CASSPRRQGASYNEQFF; DNA: TGCGCCAGCAGCCCAAGACGACAGGGTGCCTCCTACAATGAGCAGTTCTTC; D: TRBD1; V: TRBV5-1; J: TRBJ2-1; size: NA
CDR3: CASSTRTGNGYTF; DNA: TGTGCCAGCAGCACTCGGACAGGGAATGGCTACACCTTC; D: TRBD1; V: TRBV7-9; J: TRBJ1-2; size: NA
CDR3: CASSLFDSFSYEQYF; DNA: TGTGCCAGCAGCTTATTTGACAGTTTCTCCTACGAGCAGTACTTC; D: NA; V: TRBV7-9; J: TRBJ2-7; size: NA
CDR3: CASSPTGDNQPQHF; DNA: TGTGCCAGCTCACCAACAGGGGACAATCAGCCCCAGCATTTT; D: TRBD1; V: TRBV18; J: TRBJ1-5; size: NA
CDR3: CASSVPRTSGSSYNEQFF; DNA: TGTGCCAGCAGCGTGCCCAGGACTAGCGGGAGCTCCTACAATGAGCAGTTCTTC; D: TRBD2; V: TRBV9; J: TRBJ2-1; size: once
CDR3: CATTGTGTYEQYF; DNA: TGTGCCACTACCGGGACAGGGACTTACGAGCAGTACTTC; D: TRBD1; V: TRBV19; J: TRBJ2-7; size: once
CDR3: CASSLGGLAGTGELFF; DNA: TGCGCCAGCAGCTTGGGAGGACTAGCGGGAACCGGGGAGCTGTTTTTT; D: TRBD2; V: TRBV5-1; J: TRBJ2-2; size: NA
CDR3: CASSYAGEPVGGGYTF; DNA: TGTGCCAGCAGTTACGCCGGAGAGCCCGTTGGTGGCGGCTACACCTTC; D: NA; V: TRBV6-5; J: TRBJ1-2; size: few
CDR3: CASSLSPGSYNEQFF; DNA: TGCGCCAGCAGCTTGAGCCCCGGGTCCTACAATGAGCAGTTCTTC; D: NA; V: TRBV5-1; J: TRBJ2-1; size: NA
CDR3: CASSLDNRGRGPTEAFF; DNA: TGCGCCAGCAGCTTGGACAATAGGGGTAGGGGGCCCACTGAAGCTTTCTTT; D: TRBD1; V: TRBV5-1; J: TRBJ1-1; size: NA
CDR3: CASSSSGGAGEQFF; DNA: TGTGCCAGCAGTTCTAGCGGGGGGGCGGGTGAGCAGTTCTTC; D: TRBD2; V: TRBV28; J: TRBJ2-1; size: NA
CDR3: CASSRLALYEQYF; DNA: TGTGCCAGCAGCCGTCTAGCACTCTACGAGCAGTACTTC; D: NA; V: TRBV7-9; J: TRBJ2-7; size: NA
CDR3: CASSIRGGTQYF; DNA: TGTGCCAGTAGTATTAGGGGGGGGACCCAGTACTTC; D: NA; V: TRBV19; J: TRBJ2-5; size: NA
CDR3: CATRLTGQVNEKLFF; DNA: TGTGCCACCAGGTTGACGGGACAGGTTAATGAAAAACTGTTTTTT; D: TRBD1; V: TRBV15; J: TRBJ1-4; size: NA
CDR3: CASSQVSQGNGELFF; DNA: TGCGCCAGCAGCCAAGTGTCACAGGGGAACGGGGAGCTGTTTTTT; D: TRBD1; V: TRBV4-1; J: TRBJ2-2; size: once
CDR3: CASSPRRGAGAGETQYF; DNA: TGTGCCAGCAGCCCCCGAAGAGGGGCGGGAGCGGGAGAGACCCAGTACTTC; D: TRBD2; V: TRBV7-7; J: TRBJ2-5; size: NA
CDR3: CAISGEARIYEQYF; DNA: TGTGCCATCAGTGGAGAGGCCAGAATCTACGAGCAGTACTTC; D: NA; V: TRBV10-3; J: TRBJ2-7; size: NA
CDR3: CASSLGRGTNTGELFF; DNA: TGTGCCAGCAGCTTAGGGCGGGGGACGAACACCGGGGAGCTGTTTTTT; D: TRBD2; V: TRBV11-2; J: TRBJ2-2; size: few
CDR3: CASSPALSETQYF; DNA: TGTGCCAGCAGCCCCGCGTTGTCAGAGACCCAGTACTTC; D: NA; V: TRBV4-2; J: TRBJ2-5; size: NA
CDR3: CASSPDRGLYEQYF; DNA: TGTGCCAGCAGCCCGGACAGAGGGTTGTACGAGCAGTACTTC; D: NA; V: TRBV6-5; J: TRBJ2-7; size: NA
CDR3: CASSPTGLSNQPQHF; DNA: TGTGCCAGCAGTCCTACAGGGCTAAGCAATCAGCCCCAGCATTTT; D: NA; V: TRBV6-6; J: TRBJ1-5; size: once
CDR3: CASSMGRTSGRPDTQYF; DNA: TGTGCCAGTAGTATGGGCCGGACTAGCGGGAGACCCGATACGCAGTATTTT; D: TRBD2; V: TRBV19; J: TRBJ2-3; size: NA
CDR3: CASSPEWASGRTDTQYF; DNA: TGTGCCAGCTCACCAGAGTGGGCTAGCGGGCGCACAGATACGCAGTATTTT; D: TRBD2; V: TRBV18; J: TRBJ2-3; size: NA
CDR3: CASSISGNSNYGYTF; DNA: TGTGCCAGCAGCATCTCCGGGAACTCTAACTATGGCTACACCTTC; D: NA; V: TRBV5-4; J: TRBJ1-2; size: NA
CDR3: CASSTGTKYGYTF; DNA: TGTGCCAGCAGTACCGGGACAAAATATGGCTACACCTTC; D: NA; V: TRBV12-3/TRBV12-4; J: TRBJ1-2; size: NA
CDR3: CASSPRDRGLMNTEAFF; DNA: TGTGCCAGCAGCCCCCGGGACAGGGGCCTTATGAACACTGAAGCTTTCTTT; D: TRBD1; V: TRBV7-9; J: TRBJ1-1; size: NA
CDR3: CALGGLADGTGELFF; DNA: TGTGCCTTAGGGGGACTAGCGGATGGAACCGGGGAGCTGTTTTTT; D: TRBD2; V: TRBV30; J: TRBJ2-2; size: NA
CDR3: CASSSLQGPPYGYTF; DNA: TGCGCCAGCAGCTCTTTACAGGGCCCCCCCTATGGCTACACCTTC; D: NA; V: TRBV5-1; J: TRBJ1-2; size: NA
CDR3: CASSSSGSGANVLTF; DNA: TGCGCCAGCAGCTCTAGCGGTTCTGGGGCCAACGTCCTGACTTTC; D: TRBD2; V: TRBV5-1; J: TRBJ2-6; size: NA
CDR3: CASSLYGDNYGYTF; DNA: TGCGCCAGCAGCCTATACGGGGATAACTATGGCTACACCTTC; D: NA; V: TRBV5-1; J: TRBJ1-2; size: NA
CDR3: CASSLAGQGGETQYF; DNA: TGTGCCAGCAGCTTGGCAGGACAGGGAGGAGAGACCCAGTACTTC; D: TRBD1; V: TRBV11-1; J: TRBJ2-5; size: NA
CDR3: CASSPRGQNTGELFF; DNA: TGTGCCAGCAGCCCGAGAGGGCAAAACACCGGGGAGCTGTTTTTT; D: NA; V: TRBV9; J: TRBJ2-2; size: NA
CDR3: CASSSVYGGTVTGELFF; DNA: TGTGCCAGCAGCTCGGTTTACGGGGGGACGGTCACCGGGGAGCTGTTTTTT; D: TRBD2; V: TRBV5-4; J: TRBJ2-2; size: NA
CDR3: CASSPGQGAWYGYTF; DNA: TGTGCCAGCAGCCCCGGACAGGGGGCTTGGTATGGCTACACCTTC; D: TRBD1; V: TRBV7-6; J: TRBJ1-2; size: NA
CDR3: CASSRSGSSYNEQFF; DNA: TGCGCCAGCAGCCGGAGCGGGAGCTCCTACAATGAGCAGTTCTTC; D: TRBD2; V: TRBV5-1; J: TRBJ2-1; size: NA
CDR3: CASSYRGNEQFF; DNA: TGTGCCAGCAGTTACAGAGGTAATGAGCAGTTCTTC; D: NA; V: TRBV6-5; J: TRBJ2-1; size: NA
CDR3: CASSKLGTGTNEKLFF; DNA: TGTGCCAGCAGCAAACTCGGGACAGGAACTAATGAAAAACTGTTTTTT; D: TRBD1; V: TRBV11-1; J: TRBJ1-4; size: NA
CDR3: CATRTDYNSPLHF; DNA: TGTGCCACCAGAACAGACTATAATTCACCCCTCCACTTT; D: NA; V: TRBV15; J: TRBJ1-6; size: NA
CDR3: CASSYSLWESSYNEQFF; DNA: TGTGCCAGCAGTTACTCGCTATGGGAGAGCTCCTACAATGAGCAGTTCTTC; D: NA; V: TRBV6-2/TRBV6-3; J: TRBJ2-1; size: once
CDR3: CASSLGRVPAGELFF; DNA: TGTGCCAGCAGCCTAGGGCGGGTCCCAGCCGGGGAGCTGTTTTTT; D: NA; V: TRBV7-2; J: TRBJ2-2; size: NA
CDR3: CASTQGYSNQPQHF; DNA: TGTGCCAGCACCCAGGGTTATAGCAATCAGCCCCAGCATTTT; D: NA; V: TRBV6-6; J: TRBJ1-5; size: many
CDR3: CASSVDWTAAEAFF; DNA: TGTGCCAGCAGCGTAGACTGGACAGCAGCTGAAGCTTTCTTT; D: NA; V: TRBV5-4; J: TRBJ1-1; size: NA
CDR3: CASSRTSDYNEQFF; DNA: TGTGCCAGTAGTCGTACTAGCGACTACAATGAGCAGTTCTTC; D: TRBD2; V: TRBV19; J: TRBJ2-1; size: NA
CDR3: CASSSLTGVPYEQYF; DNA: TGTGCCAGCAGCTCACTAACAGGTGTTCCCTACGAGCAGTACTTC; D: NA; V: TRBV5-4; J: TRBJ2-7; size: NA
CDR3: CASSATGIDTQYF; DNA: TGCGCCAGCAGCGCCACAGGGATAGATACGCAGTATTTT; D: NA; V: TRBV5-1; J: TRBJ2-3; size: NA
CDR3: CASSQGPGKEETQYF; DNA: TGTGCCAGCAGCCAAGGCCCGGGTAAGGAAGAGACCCAGTACTTC; D: NA; V: TRBV3-1/TRBV3-2; J: TRBJ2-5; size: NA
CDR3: CAWSRDFNSGNTIYF; DNA: TGTGCCTGGAGCCGGGACTTCAACTCTGGAAACACCATATATTTT; D: NA; V: TRBV30; J: TRBJ1-3; size: NA
CDR3: CASSLRRGAGSGTDTQYF; DNA: TGTGCCAGCAGCCTACGGCGGGGGGCCGGGTCTGGCACAGATACGCAGTATTTT; D: TRBD2; V: TRBV11-3; J: TRBJ2-3; size: NA
CDR3: CASSLEQDKQYF; DNA: TGTGCCAGCAGTTTAGAACAGGATAAGCAGTACTTC; D: NA; V: TRBV12-3/TRBV12-4; J: TRBJ2-7; size: NA
CDR3: CASSLLPPGTPFSYEQYF; DNA: TGTGCCAGCAGCCTCCTCCCCCCCGGGACACCCTTCTCCTACGAGCAGTACTTC; D: NA; V: TRBV5-4; J: TRBJ2-7; size: NA
CDR3: CASSADRGLTGANVLTF; DNA: TGTGCCAGCAGTGCGGACAGGGGATTAACCGGGGCCAACGTCCTGACTTTC; D: TRBD1; V: TRBV2; J: TRBJ2-6; size: NA